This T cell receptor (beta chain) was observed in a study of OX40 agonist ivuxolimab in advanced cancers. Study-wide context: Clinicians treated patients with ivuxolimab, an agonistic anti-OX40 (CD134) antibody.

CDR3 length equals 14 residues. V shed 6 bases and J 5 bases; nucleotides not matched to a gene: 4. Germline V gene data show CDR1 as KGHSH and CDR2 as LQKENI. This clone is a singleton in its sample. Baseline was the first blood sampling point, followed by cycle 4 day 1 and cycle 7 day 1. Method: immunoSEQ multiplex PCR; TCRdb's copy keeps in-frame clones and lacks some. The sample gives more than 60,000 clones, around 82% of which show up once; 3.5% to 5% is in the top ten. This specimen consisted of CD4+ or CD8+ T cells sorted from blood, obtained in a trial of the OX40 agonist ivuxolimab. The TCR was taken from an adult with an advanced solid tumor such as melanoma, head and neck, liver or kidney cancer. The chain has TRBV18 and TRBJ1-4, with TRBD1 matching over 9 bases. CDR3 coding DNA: TGTGCCAGCTCGTCAGGACAGGGGAATGAAAAACTGTTTTTT. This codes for CASSSGQGNEKLFF.